The sequence of this T cell receptor (beta chain) was determined in a study of blood T cell repertoires in COVID-19. Turning to the study itself: T cells, B-cell-depleted T cells, or PBMCs provided the cDNA or gDNA that served as material.

Participants came from 20 to 25 US areas, aged roughly 18 to 89 years. The table came from immunoSEQ multiplex PCR; TCRdb's copy has only in-frame clones and leaves some out. Here the sample spans fewer than 350,000 clones, roughly 93% being singletons. CDR1 and CDR2 (germline): LGHDT, YNNKEL (reference sequence). The trim removed 2 bases at V and 7 bases at J, leaving 7 bases unmatched. The CDR3 length is 14 residues. The rearrangement joins TRBV3-1 (or the pseudogene TRBV3-2) to TRBJ1-2; 7 nucleotides line up with TRBD1. This receptor was taken from a woman aged 40 to 50 with acute COVID-19. Sequenced sample: PBMCs or T cells enriched from blood (not recorded which). CDR3 nucleotides: TGTGCCAGCAGCCAAAGGTGGGACAGACTTGGCTACACCTTC. It yields the protein CASSQRWDRLGYTF.